A single TCR beta chain is shown here with its context. Its cognate antigen is unknown. These data come from a study of T-cell memory formation after mild COVID-19. Overall study results and limits: There was a balanced CD4/CD8 profile in clones contracting day 15 to 85, and later expanders leaned CD4+.

In TCRdb, the 5' RACE reads were re-called with MiXCR into one record per CDR3 protein. The sample lists 95,000 to 110,000 distinct CDR3 sequences, about an eighth occurring once. CDR1 is MGHDK, CDR2 SYGVNS, per germline. The CDR3 is 13 residues long. Trimming took 2 bases from V and 4 from J, leaving 8 bases between them. This TCR came from a man aged 18 to 30 who had mild COVID-19 (a few samples of this study predate the infection). Cell type and time point are not known. Sample: PBMCs or a T cell subset sorted from them (not recorded which). The chain carries TRBV25-1 and TRBJ2-5; D not resolved. CDR3 sequence: CASSEVRLETQYF. CDR3 DNA: TGTGCCAGCAGTGAAGTGAGGTTAGAGACCCAGTACTTC.